These T cell receptor beta chains were read from a single sample in a study of T cell responses to AZD1222 COVID-19 vaccine. Here immunoSEQ multiplex PCR was the method, and the copy in TCRdb shows in-frame clones only, minus some. Found here are some 97,000 clones, around 90% of them singletons; the top ten hold around 1.7%. The sequenced sample was peripheral blood, obtained on day 0 of AZD1222 vaccination. The receptors originated from an adult in good health. The CDR3 runs from the conserved cysteine through the conserved F or W. Fields, in order: J gene, V gene, D gene, CDR3 DNA, CDR3 protein. D genes are given only for firm matches.

>TRBJ2-2|TRBV5-1|.
TGCGCCAGCAGTCCTAATAAGAACGCGGGCATCTACGGGGAGCTGTTTTTT
CASSPNKNAGIYGELFF
>TRBJ2-7|TRBV2|TRBD2
TGTGCCAGCAGTGCGGGCGGACTAGCGGGTCTCGAGCAGTACTTC
CASSAGGLAGLEQYF
>TRBJ2-5|TRBV7-9|TRBD1
TGTGCCAGCAGCCCCCGGACAGGGCTGCGGGAGACCCAGTACTTC
CASSPRTGLRETQYF
>TRBJ2-1|TRBV6-1|TRBD2
TGTGCCAGCAGTGAAATGGGACTAGCGGGAGTGCCGGGTAATGAGCAGTTCTTC
CASSEMGLAGVPGNEQFF
>TRBJ2-1|TRBV27|.
TGTGCCAGCAGTTTAGGTCCGGGGCGAGGGGACAATGAGCAGTTCTTC
CASSLGPGRGDNEQFF
>TRBJ1-2|TRBV12-3/TRBV12-4|.
TGTGCCAGCGAGGGGCAGGGAAACTATGGCTACACCTTC
CASEGQGNYGYTF
>TRBJ2-1|TRBV3-1/TRBV3-2|.
TGTGCCAGCAGCCCCCCCGGCGAGCGGAGCCCCTACAATGAGCAGTTCTTC
CASSPPGERSPYNEQFF
>TRBJ1-2|TRBV10-1|.
TGCGCCAGCAGTGAGTCGGGCTCGGTCGGTGTAGGTGGCTACACCTTC
CASSESGSVGVGGYTF
>TRBJ2-6|TRBV27|.
TGTGCCAGCAGTCAAAGGGGGGCCAACGTCCTGACTTTC
CASSQRGANVLTF
>TRBJ1-2|TRBV28|.
TGTGCCAGCAGTTTCAGAAGATATGGCTACACCTTC
CASSFRRYGYTF
>TRBJ2-2|TRBV14|.
TGTGCCAGCAGCTCCTCCTTGGTCGGGAGTTTAGGCGGGGAGCTGTTTTTT
CASSSSLVGSLGGELFF
>TRBJ2-7|TRBV23-1|.
TGCGCCAGCGTAGGTTCCACTGACCCCTACGAGCAGTACTTC
CASVGSTDPYEQYF
>TRBJ1-2|TRBV11-2|.
TGTGCCAGCAGCGACTCCAGGGGAGGCTTCTCCTATGGCTACACCTTC
CASSDSRGGFSYGYTF
>TRBJ2-3|TRBV14|.
TGTGCCAGCAGCCACCCGGGGGCACCAGATACGCAGTATTTT
CASSHPGAPDTQYF
>TRBJ1-2|TRBV19|.
TGTGCCAGTACCGAGGGCGGGGCGTGGGCCTATGGCTACACCTTC
CASTEGGAWAYGYTF
>TRBJ2-7|TRBV18|TRBD1
TGTGCCAGCTCACGGGACAGATCCTACGAGCAGTACTTC
CASSRDRSYEQYF
>TRBJ2-3|TRBV5-1|TRBD2
TGCGCCAGCAGCCTGGGGGGACTAGCGGGATCGGGGACAGATACGCAGTATTTT
CASSLGGLAGSGTDTQYF
>TRBJ2-5|TRBV24-1|TRBD1
TGTGCCACCAGTGATCCGGACAGGGACGAGACCCAGTACTTC
CATSDPDRDETQYF
>TRBJ2-7|TRBV12-3/TRBV12-4|TRBD2
TGTGCCAGCAGTTTTGCGGGAGGGCCTCACTTC
CASSFAGGPHF
>TRBJ1-5|TRBV2|.
TGTGCCAGCAGCCTGACAGTTAATAGCAATCAGCCCCAGCATTTT
CASSLTVNSNQPQHF
>TRBJ2-1|TRBV9|TRBD2
TGTGCCAGCAGCCCGGGACTAGCAGAAGGAAACGACAATGAGCAGTTCTTC
CASSPGLAEGNDNEQFF
>TRBJ1-4|TRBV19|.
TGTGCCAGTAAGTCGGTTGCAACTAATGAAAAACTGTTTTTT
CASKSVATNEKLFF
>TRBJ2-2|TRBV19|.
TGTGCCAGTATCGACCGGGTCCCGGCCACCGGGGAGCTGTTTTTT
CASIDRVPATGELFF
>TRBJ2-3|TRBV5-4|.
TGTGCCAGCAGCCCCGGGACTAGCACAGATACGCAGTATTTT
CASSPGTSTDTQYF
>TRBJ2-6|TRBV30|TRBD2
TGTGCCTGGACCTCGGGGGGGGCTTTTTCTGGGGCCAACGTCCTGACTTTC
CAWTSGGAFSGANVLTF
>TRBJ2-7|TRBV2|.
TGTGCCGGCCATGGGGACGGAGGCTACGAGCAGTACTTC
CAGHGDGGYEQYF